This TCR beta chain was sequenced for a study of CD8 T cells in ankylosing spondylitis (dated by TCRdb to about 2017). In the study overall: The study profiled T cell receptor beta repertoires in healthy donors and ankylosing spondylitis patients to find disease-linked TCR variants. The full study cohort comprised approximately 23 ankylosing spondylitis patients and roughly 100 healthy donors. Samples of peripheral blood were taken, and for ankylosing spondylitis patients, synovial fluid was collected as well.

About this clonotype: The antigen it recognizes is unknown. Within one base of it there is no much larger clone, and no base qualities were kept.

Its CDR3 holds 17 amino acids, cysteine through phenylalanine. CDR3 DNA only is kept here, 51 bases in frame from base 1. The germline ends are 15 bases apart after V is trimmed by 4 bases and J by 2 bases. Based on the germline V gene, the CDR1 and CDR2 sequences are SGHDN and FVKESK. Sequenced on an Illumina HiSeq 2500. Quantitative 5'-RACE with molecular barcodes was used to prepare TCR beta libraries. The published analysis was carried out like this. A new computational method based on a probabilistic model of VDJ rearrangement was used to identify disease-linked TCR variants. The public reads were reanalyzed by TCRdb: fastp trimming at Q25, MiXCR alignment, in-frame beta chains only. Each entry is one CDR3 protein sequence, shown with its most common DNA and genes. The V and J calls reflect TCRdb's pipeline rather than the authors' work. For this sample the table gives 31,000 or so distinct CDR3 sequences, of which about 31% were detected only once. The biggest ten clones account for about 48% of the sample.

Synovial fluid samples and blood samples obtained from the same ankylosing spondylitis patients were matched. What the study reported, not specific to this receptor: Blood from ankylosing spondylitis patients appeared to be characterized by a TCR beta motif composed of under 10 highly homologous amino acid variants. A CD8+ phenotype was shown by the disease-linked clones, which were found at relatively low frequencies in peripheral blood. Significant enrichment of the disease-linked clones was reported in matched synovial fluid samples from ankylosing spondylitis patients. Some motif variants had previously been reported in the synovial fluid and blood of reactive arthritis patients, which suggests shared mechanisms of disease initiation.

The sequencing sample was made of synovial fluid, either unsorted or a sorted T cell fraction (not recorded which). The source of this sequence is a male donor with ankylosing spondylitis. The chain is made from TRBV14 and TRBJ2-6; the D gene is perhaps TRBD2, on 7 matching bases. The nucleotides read TGTGCCAGCAGCCCGGTTCGGGGGGCGGCTGGGGCCAACGTCCTGACTTTC. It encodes CASSPVRGAAGANVLTF.